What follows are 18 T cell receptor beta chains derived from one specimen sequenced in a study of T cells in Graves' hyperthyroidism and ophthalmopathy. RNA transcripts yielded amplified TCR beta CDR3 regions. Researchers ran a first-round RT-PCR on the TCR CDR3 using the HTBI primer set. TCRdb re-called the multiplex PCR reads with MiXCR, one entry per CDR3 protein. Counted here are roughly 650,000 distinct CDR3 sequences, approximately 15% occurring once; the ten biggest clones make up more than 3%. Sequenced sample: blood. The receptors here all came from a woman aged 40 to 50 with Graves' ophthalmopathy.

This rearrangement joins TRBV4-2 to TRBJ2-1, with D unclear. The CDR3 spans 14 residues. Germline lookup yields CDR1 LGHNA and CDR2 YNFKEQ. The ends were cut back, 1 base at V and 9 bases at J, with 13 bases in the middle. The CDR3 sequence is CASSQATDPIEQFF. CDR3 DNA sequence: TGTGCCAGCAGCCAAGCAACGGACCCCATTGAGCAGTTCTTC.

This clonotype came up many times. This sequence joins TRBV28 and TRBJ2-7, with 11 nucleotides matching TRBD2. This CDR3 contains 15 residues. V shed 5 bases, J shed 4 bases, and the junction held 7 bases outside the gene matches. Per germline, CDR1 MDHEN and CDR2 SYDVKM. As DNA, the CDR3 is TGTGCCAGCAGTCCGGGACTAGCGGTCGCTTACGAGCAGTACTTC. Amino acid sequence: CASSPGLAVAYEQYF. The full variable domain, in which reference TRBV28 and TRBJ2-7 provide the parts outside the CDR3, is DVKVTQSSRYLVKRTGEKVFLECVQDMDHENMFWYRQDPGLGLRLIYFSYDVKMKEKGDIPEGYSVSREKKERFSLILESASTNQTSMYLCASSPGLAVAYEQYFGPGTRLTVT.

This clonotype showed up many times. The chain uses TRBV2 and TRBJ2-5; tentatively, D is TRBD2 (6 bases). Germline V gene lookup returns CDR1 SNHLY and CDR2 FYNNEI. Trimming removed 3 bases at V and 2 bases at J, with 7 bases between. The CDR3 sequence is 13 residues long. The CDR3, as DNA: TGTGCCAGCAGTGATGCGGGGCAAGAGACCCAGTACTTC. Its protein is CASSDAGQETQYF.

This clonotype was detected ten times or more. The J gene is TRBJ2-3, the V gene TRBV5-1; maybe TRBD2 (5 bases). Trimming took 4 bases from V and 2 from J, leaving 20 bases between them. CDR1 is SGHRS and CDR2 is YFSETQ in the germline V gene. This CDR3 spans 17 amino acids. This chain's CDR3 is CASSIGLGGRPTDTQYF. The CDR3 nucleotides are TGCGCCAGCAGCATAGGCCTTGGCGGGCGTCCCACAGATACGCAGTATTTT.

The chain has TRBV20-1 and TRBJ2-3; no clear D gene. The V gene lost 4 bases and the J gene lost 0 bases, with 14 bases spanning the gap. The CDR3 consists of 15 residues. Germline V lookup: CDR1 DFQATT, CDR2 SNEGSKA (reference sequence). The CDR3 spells CSAIDRSSSTDTQYF. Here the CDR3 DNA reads TGCAGTGCTATTGATAGGAGCTCGAGCACAGATACGCAGTATTTT.

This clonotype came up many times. As DNA, the CDR3 is TGTGCCAGCAGTTACGGGAGGGCAGGAGATACGCAGTATTTT. This sequence encodes CASSYGRAGDTQYF. The gene calls are TRBV6-2 or TRBV6-3 and TRBJ2-3; TRBD2 matches at 7 bases. The V and J ends lost 2 bases and 5 bases, in that order; junction bases with no gene match: 4. Germline V CDR1 and CDR2: MNHEY, SVGEGT. This CDR3 spans 14 amino acids.

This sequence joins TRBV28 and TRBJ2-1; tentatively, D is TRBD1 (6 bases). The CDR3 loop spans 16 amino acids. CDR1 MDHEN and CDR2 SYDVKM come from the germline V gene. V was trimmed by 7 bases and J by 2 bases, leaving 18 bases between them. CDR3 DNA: TGTGCCAGCATTGGGACATTTAGAGTCACCTACAATGAGCAGTTCTTC. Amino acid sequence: CASIGTFRVTYNEQFF.

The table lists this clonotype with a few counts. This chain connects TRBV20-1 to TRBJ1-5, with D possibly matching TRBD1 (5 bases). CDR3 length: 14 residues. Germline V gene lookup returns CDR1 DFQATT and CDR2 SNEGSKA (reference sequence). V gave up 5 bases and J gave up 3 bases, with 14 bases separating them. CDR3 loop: CSAAKEGNNQPQHF. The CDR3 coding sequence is TGCAGTGCTGCAAAAGAGGGGAACAATCAGCCCCAGCATTTT.

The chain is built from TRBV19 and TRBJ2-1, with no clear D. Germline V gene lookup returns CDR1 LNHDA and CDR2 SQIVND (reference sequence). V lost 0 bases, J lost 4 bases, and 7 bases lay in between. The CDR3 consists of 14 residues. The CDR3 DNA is TGTGCCAGTAGTATAGAGGACCCTTACAATGAGCAGTTCTTC. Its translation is CASSIEDPYNEQFF.

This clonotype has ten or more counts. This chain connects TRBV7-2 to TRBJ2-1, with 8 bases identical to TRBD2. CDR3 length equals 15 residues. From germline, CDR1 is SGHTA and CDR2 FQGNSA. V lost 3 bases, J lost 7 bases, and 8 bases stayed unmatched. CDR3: CASSFLGGGQNEQFF. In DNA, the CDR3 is TGTGCCAGCAGCTTTTTAGGCGGGGGGCAAAATGAGCAGTTCTTC.

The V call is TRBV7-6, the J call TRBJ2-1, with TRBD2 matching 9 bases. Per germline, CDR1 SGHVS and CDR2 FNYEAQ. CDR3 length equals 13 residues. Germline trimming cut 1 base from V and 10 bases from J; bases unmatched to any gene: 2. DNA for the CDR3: TGTGCCAGCAGCTTAGACACTAGCGGGGAGCAGTTCTTC. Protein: CASSLDTSGEQFF. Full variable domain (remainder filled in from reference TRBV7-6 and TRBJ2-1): GAGVSQSPRYKVTKRGQDVALRCDPISGHVSLYWYRQALGQGPEFLTYFNYEAQQDKSGLPNDRFSAERPEGSISTLTIQRTEQRDSAMYRCASSLDTSGEQFFGPGTRLTVL.

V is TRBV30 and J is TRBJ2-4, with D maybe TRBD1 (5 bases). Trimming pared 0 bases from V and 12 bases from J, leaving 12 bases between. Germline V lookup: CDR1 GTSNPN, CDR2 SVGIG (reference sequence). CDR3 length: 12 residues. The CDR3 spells CAWSVQDTNQYF. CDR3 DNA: TGTGCCTGGAGTGTACAGGACACCAATCAGTACTTC.

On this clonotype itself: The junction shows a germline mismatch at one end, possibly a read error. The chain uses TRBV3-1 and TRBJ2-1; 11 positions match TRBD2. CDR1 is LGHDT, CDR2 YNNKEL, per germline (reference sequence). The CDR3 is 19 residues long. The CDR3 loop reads CASSQGTLAGVSSCNEQFF. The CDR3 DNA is TGTGCCAGCAGCCAAGGGACACTAGCGGGAGTGAGCTCCTGCAATGAGCAGTTCTTC.

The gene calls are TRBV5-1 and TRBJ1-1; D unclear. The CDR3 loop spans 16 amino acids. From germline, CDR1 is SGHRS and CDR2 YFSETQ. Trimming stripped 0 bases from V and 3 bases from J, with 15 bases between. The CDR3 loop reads CASSLAKGRYDTEAFF. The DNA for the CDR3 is TGCGCCAGCAGCTTGGCCAAAGGGCGGTATGACACTGAAGCTTTCTTT.

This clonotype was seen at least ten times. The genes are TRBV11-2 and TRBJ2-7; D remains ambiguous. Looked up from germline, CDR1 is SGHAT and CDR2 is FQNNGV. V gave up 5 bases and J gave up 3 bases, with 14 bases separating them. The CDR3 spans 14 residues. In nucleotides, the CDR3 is TGTGCCAGCAGCCCCCGCCCCGACCTCTACGAGCAGTACTTC. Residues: CASSPRPDLYEQYF.

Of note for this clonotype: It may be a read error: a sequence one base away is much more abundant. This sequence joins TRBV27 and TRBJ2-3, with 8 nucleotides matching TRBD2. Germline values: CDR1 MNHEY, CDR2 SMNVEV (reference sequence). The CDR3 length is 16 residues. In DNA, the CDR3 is TGTGCCACCAGTTTAGGAAAAGGACTAGCCACAGATACGCAGTATTTT. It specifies CATSLGKGLATDTQYF.

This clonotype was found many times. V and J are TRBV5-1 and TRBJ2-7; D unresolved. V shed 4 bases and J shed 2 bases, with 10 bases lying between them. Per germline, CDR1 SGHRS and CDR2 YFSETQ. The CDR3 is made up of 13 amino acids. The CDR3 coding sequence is TGCGCCAGCAGCCTGGACCCAACCTACGAGCAGTACTTC. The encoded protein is CASSLDPTYEQYF.

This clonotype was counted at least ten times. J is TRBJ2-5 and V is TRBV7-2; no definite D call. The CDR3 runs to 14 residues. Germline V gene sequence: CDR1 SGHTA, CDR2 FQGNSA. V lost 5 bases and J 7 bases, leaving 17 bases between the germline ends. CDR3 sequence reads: CASSNQPTPGTQYF. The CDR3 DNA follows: TGTGCCAGCAGCAATCAACCCACCCCGGGGACCCAGTACTTC.